Presented here are 30 T cell receptor beta chains from one specimen sequenced in a study of blood T cell repertoires in COVID-19. Data came from immunoSEQ multiplex PCR; TCRdb stores just in-frame clones and leaves some out. This repertoire shows roughly 73,000 clones, roughly 82% found once; its top ten account for less than 2%. Material: peripheral blood. These receptors were obtained from a woman aged 60-75 years with acute or convalescent COVID-19.

The gene calls are TRBV19 and TRBJ2-2; possible D gene TRBD1, 5 bases. The germline V and J ends were trimmed by 7 bases and 4 bases, with 10 bases remaining between them. Germline CDR1 is LNHDA and CDR2 is SQIVND (reference sequence). This CDR3 spans 13 amino acids. The CDR3 coding sequence is TGTGCCAGTACTCAGGGCGGCACCGGGGAGCTGTTTTTT. This translates into CASTQGGTGELFF. Drawing the rest from reference TRBV19 and TRBJ2-2, the complete variable domain is DGGITQSPKYLFRKEGQNVTLSCEQNLNHDAMYWYRQDPGQGLRLIYYSQIVNDFQKGDIAEGYSVSREKKESFPLTVTSAQKNPTAFYLCASTQGGTGELFFGEGSRLTVL.

The chain employs TRBV12-3 or TRBV12-4 and TRBJ1-1; D perhaps matches TRBD1 (6 bases). Trimming cost V 5 bases and J 2 bases, with 9 bases left between them. The CDR3 runs to 13 residues. CDR3 protein: CASSDRSNTEAFF. CDR3 nucleotides: TGTGCCAGCAGTGACAGGAGTAACACTGAAGCTTTCTTT.

This chain links TRBV25-1 with TRBJ1-5, with 7 nucleotides matching TRBD1. In germline, CDR1 is MGHDK, CDR2 SYGVNS. J lost 4 bases, V lost 6 bases, and 6 bases had no gene match. CDR3 length equals 14 residues. Here the CDR3 DNA reads TGTGCCAGCAGCCCACAGGGGCCTAATCAGCCCCAGCATTTT. Protein product: CASSPQGPNQPQHF.

The chain is built from TRBV3-1 (or the pseudogene TRBV3-2) and TRBJ1-1, with 7 positions matching TRBD1. Germline V CDR1 and CDR2: LGHDT, YNNKEL (reference sequence). The CDR3 consists of 13 residues. The V segment lost 6 bases and the J segment 1 base; nucleotides outside the gene matches: 2. The CDR3 loop is CASRHRGNTEAFF. The CDR3 nucleotides are TGTGCCAGCAGGCACAGGGGGAACACTGAAGCTTTCTTT.

The chain employs TRBV12-3 or TRBV12-4 and TRBJ1-1, with 10 bases lining up with TRBD1. This CDR3 has 13 amino acids. V was pared by 7 bases and J by 8 bases, with 7 bases of the junction left unmatched. CDR3 in DNA: TGTGCCAGCACCCGACAGGGGGCCAGGGAAGCTTTCTTT. Protein product: CASTRQGAREAFF.

The V and J genes are TRBV10-3 and TRBJ1-2; 9 bases fit TRBD1. The V gene end was trimmed by 2 bases and the J gene end by 4 bases; junction bases not matched to a gene: 5. The CDR3 has 15 residues. CDR1 is ENHRY and CDR2 is SYGVKD in the germline V gene. Here the CDR3 reads CAISEQTGGTYGYTF. The CDR3 coding sequence is TGTGCCATCAGTGAGCAAACAGGGGGCACCTATGGCTACACCTTC.

The chain employs TRBV2 and TRBJ2-7; possible D gene TRBD2, 5 bases. This CDR3 comprises 13 residues. Germline CDR1 and CDR2: SNHLY and FYNNEI. V lost 4 bases and J lost 2, with 9 bases in between. The CDR3 region is CASSVLEAYEQYF. In nucleotides, the CDR3 is TGTGCCAGCAGTGTTTTGGAGGCCTACGAGCAGTACTTC.

V usage is TRBV5-4 and J usage is TRBJ1-3, with a possible D match to TRBD1 (6 bases). V lost 7 bases and J lost 1, with 18 bases in between. Per the germline V gene, CDR1 is SGHNT and CDR2 is YYREEE (reference sequence). The CDR3 runs to 16 residues. CDR3 in amino acids: CASGRGGARSGNTIYF. The CDR3 coding sequence is TGTGCCAGCGGACGAGGGGGGGCAAGGTCTGGAAACACCATATATTTT.

The V call is TRBV5-1, the J call TRBJ1-2; D gene uncertain. The V gene lost 0 bases and the J gene lost 0 bases, with 6 bases spanning the gap. CDR3 length: 14 amino acids. The V gene's germline CDR1 is SGHRS and CDR2 YFSETQ. CDR3 DNA: TGCGCCAGCAGCTTGGGAACAGCTAACTATGGCTACACCTTC. Its protein is CASSLGTANYGYTF.

In its sample, this clone was seen a few times. The rearrangement joins TRBV6-5 to TRBJ1-1, with D tentatively TRBD1 (6 bases). This CDR3 has 15 residues. CDR1 and CDR2 (germline): MNHEY, SVGAGI. V dropped 2 bases and J dropped 1 base, with 11 bases sitting between them. Written as DNA, the CDR3 is TGTGCCAGCAGTTACGCAGGGGCAGGGAACACTGAAGCTTTCTTT. Its translation: CASSYAGAGNTEAFF.

The chain couples TRBV11-2 to TRBJ2-7; TRBD2 matches at 7 bases. After removal of 1 base from V and 2 bases from J, the junction contained 5 bases not matched to a gene. The CDR3 has 15 residues. Germline-derived CDR1 and CDR2 are SGHAT and FQNNGV. The CDR3 DNA reads TGTGCCAGCAGCTTAGTCGGGAGGTACACCTACGAGCAGTACTTC. This gives the protein CASSLVGRYTYEQYF.

This rearrangement joins TRBV5-1 to TRBJ1-3, with a tentative D call TRBD1 (6 bases). The CDR3 is 17 amino acids. Trimming pared 4 bases from V and 0 bases from J, leaving 17 bases between. Germline CDR1 is SGHRS and CDR2 is YFSETQ. In nucleotides, the CDR3 is TGCGCCAGCAGCCCGACCTCAACAGGGCTCTCTGGAAACACCATATATTTT. Translated: CASSPTSTGLSGNTIYF.

The chain joins TRBV12-2 to TRBJ2-2; the table's TRBD1 call for D was not verified on the DNA. TRBV12-2 is labeled a pseudogene. There are 19 residues in the CDR3. The CDR3 loop is CASRASDRGSPANTGELFF. Here the CDR3 DNA reads TGTGCAAGTCGCGCCTCCGACAGGGGATCGCCCGCGAACACCGGGGAGCTGTTTTTT.

Only a few counts were recorded for this clone. V is TRBV19 and J is TRBJ1-3; D is possibly TRBD1 (6 bases). Germline assignment: CDR1 LNHDA and CDR2 SQIVND (reference sequence). Deletions cut 7 bases from V and 7 bases from J, with 23 bases between. The CDR3 sequence is 16 residues long. As DNA, the CDR3 is TGTGCCAGTAAAAAGGGGGTCGGACGCGAAGGTAACACCATATATTTT. This sequence encodes CASKKGVGREGNTIYF.

V gene TRBV6-6 combines with J gene TRBJ2-1; 11 bases align to TRBD1. Trimming at V came to 4 bases and at J to 6 bases, leaving 5 bases not matched to a gene. This CDR3 is built from 15 residues. In germline, CDR1 is MNHNY, CDR2 SVGAGI (reference sequence). The CDR3 sequence is CASSSGQGASNEQFF. The CDR3 nucleotides read TGTGCCAGCAGTTCAGGACAGGGGGCGAGCAATGAGCAGTTCTTC.

The chain carries TRBV5-8 and TRBJ2-5, with D tentatively TRBD1 (5 bases). Germline CDR1 SGHTS, CDR2 YDEGEE. Trimming stripped 4 bases from V and 1 base from J, with 11 bases between. The CDR3 has 14 amino acids. The CDR3, as DNA: TGTGCCAGCAGCCAGGACACCCTCCAAGAGACCCAGTACTTC. Translation gives CASSQDTLQETQYF.

This clone was seen once. This chain links TRBV4-1 with TRBJ1-4, with D perhaps TRBD1 (5 bases). The V gene's germline CDR1 is MGHRA and CDR2 YSYEKL. Deletions cut 1 base from V and 8 bases from J, with 14 bases between. This CDR3 is built from 15 residues. CDR3 in DNA: TGCGCCAGCAGCCAAGTGTTGAGTAGGACAGAAAAACTGTTTTTT. Amino acids: CASSQVLSRTEKLFF.

Only one count was recorded for this clone. V gene TRBV5-4 combines with J gene TRBJ1-6; TRBD1 matches at 7 bases. This CDR3 comprises 15 residues. The V gene's germline CDR1 is SGHNT and CDR2 YYREEE (reference sequence). V dropped 3 bases and J dropped 9; count of bases not matched to a gene: 9. CDR3 amino acids: CASSSTGMAFSPLHF. The CDR3 region has the DNA TGTGCCAGCAGCTCGACAGGGATGGCTTTTTCACCCCTCCACTTT.

The rearrangement joins TRBV5-6 to TRBJ1-4; D gene ambiguous. V was pared by 2 bases and J by 8 bases, with 13 bases between. The V gene's germline CDR1 is SGHDT and CDR2 YYEEEE. The CDR3 is made up of 14 amino acids. The DNA for the CDR3 is TGTGCCAGCAGCTTTTATTCGGTCACCGAAAAACTGTTTTTT. Encoded protein: CASSFYSVTEKLFF. Full variable domain (remainder filled in from reference TRBV5-6 and TRBJ1-4): DAGVTQSPTHLIKTRGQQVTLRCSPKSGHDTVSWYQQALGQGPQFIFQYYEEEERQRGNFPDRFSGHQFPNYSSELNVNALLLGDSALYLCASSFYSVTEKLFFGSGTQLSVL.

The rearrangement joins TRBV18 to TRBJ1-4; tentatively, D is TRBD1 (6 bases). V was shortened by 0 bases and J by 11 bases, with 7 bases between the two germline ends. The CDR3 consists of 12 residues. Germline CDR1 reads KGHSH; CDR2 reads LQKENI. CDR3 sequence: CASSPPQGKLFF. CDR3 DNA sequence: TGTGCCAGCTCACCACCCCAGGGGAAACTGTTTTTT.

The CDR3 DNA reads TGTGCCGGACAGGGGGCGAGGAATTCACCCCTCCACTTT. This encodes CAGQGARNSPLHF. This chain joins TRBV30 and TRBJ1-6; 11 bases match TRBD1. Germline V lookup: CDR1 GTSNPN, CDR2 SVGIG (reference sequence). V lost 8 bases, J lost 7 bases, and 4 bases stayed unmatched. The CDR3 sequence is 13 residues long.

The chain couples TRBV7-9 to TRBJ1-1; no definite D call. Deletions cut 8 bases from V and 3 bases from J, with 13 bases between. There are 13 residues in the CDR3. The V gene's germline CDR1 is SEHNR and CDR2 FQNEAQ (reference sequence). CDR3 in amino acids: CASLEAGYTEAFF. Here the CDR3 DNA reads TGTGCCAGCTTAGAGGCGGGGTACACTGAAGCTTTCTTT.

This clone was detected a few times. The CDR3 DNA follows: TGTGCCAGCAGCTCAAGGACAGGGGTGGATGAAAAACTGTTTTTT. Protein: CASSSRTGVDEKLFF. The chain carries TRBV9 and TRBJ1-4; 9 bases align to TRBD1. Germline V gene data show CDR1 as SGDLS and CDR2 as YYNGEE. This CDR3 has 15 amino acids. The V gene end was trimmed by 4 bases and the J gene end by 6 bases; junction bases not matched to a gene: 7.

The V and J genes are TRBV6-5 and TRBJ2-1; 8 bases are shared with TRBD2. The CDR3 consists of 15 residues. V shed 6 bases and J 8 bases; nucleotides not matched to a gene: 12. Germline V gene data show CDR1 as MNHEY and CDR2 as SVGAGI. CDR3 nucleotides: TGTGCCAGCAGATTTAGCGGGGTCTCTTCTCATGAGCAGTTCTTC. The encoded protein is CASRFSGVSSHEQFF.

The rearrangement links TRBV4-1 to TRBJ1-2; 7 bases line up with TRBD1. The CDR3 runs to 16 residues. CDR1 is MGHRA, CDR2 YSYEKL, per germline. The V gene end was trimmed by 1 base and the J gene end by 8 bases; junction bases not matched to a gene: 13. The CDR3 loop reads CASSQGARQGVEGYTF. The DNA of the CDR3 is TGCGCCAGCAGCCAAGGGGCGCGACAGGGAGTCGAGGGCTACACCTTC.

This chain connects TRBV6-5 to TRBJ1-2; a weak D match, TRBD1 (5 bases). The V end was cut by 7 bases, the J end by 0 bases, with 12 bases between. This CDR3 is built from 14 residues. The germline gives CDR1 MNHEY, CDR2 SVGAGI. The CDR3 is CASKPQGSNYGYTF. The CDR3, as DNA: TGTGCCAGCAAACCCCAGGGATCTAACTATGGCTACACCTTC.

The CDR3 reads CASSSGLAGYDTQYF. DNA for the CDR3: TGTGCCAGCAGCTCCGGACTAGCGGGATACGATACGCAGTATTTT. The J gene is TRBJ2-3, the V gene TRBV11-3; 12 bases agree with TRBD2. Germline CDR1 SGHNT, CDR2 YENEEA. The CDR3 extends over 15 amino acids. The V segment lost 4 bases and the J segment 6 bases; nucleotides outside the gene matches: 5. The full variable domain, in which reference TRBV11-3 and TRBJ2-3 provide the parts outside the CDR3, is EAGVVQSPRYKIIEKKQPVAFWCNPISGHNTLYWYLQNLGQGPELLIRYENEEAVDDSQLPKDRFSAERLKGVDSTLKIQPAELGDSAVYLCASSSGLAGYDTQYFGPGTRLTVL.

This clone was observed once. The chain links TRBV9 to TRBJ2-3; tentative D call: TRBD1 (6 bases). Germline V gene data show CDR1 as SGDLS and CDR2 as YYNGEE. There are 14 residues in the CDR3. V dropped 3 bases and J dropped 2 bases, with 10 bases sitting between them. CDR3: CASSAGQFTDTQYF. The CDR3 region has the DNA TGTGCCAGCAGCGCCGGACAGTTCACAGATACGCAGTATTTT.

The V and J genes are TRBV12-3 or TRBV12-4 and TRBJ1-6, with a possible D match to TRBD1 (6 bases). The CDR3 is 13 amino acids. Trimming took off 5 bases at V and 7 bases at J, with 9 bases between the two ends. The CDR3 region has the DNA TGTGCCAGCAGTCGGACAGCCAATTCACCCCTCCACTTT. It specifies CASSRTANSPLHF.

V gene TRBV6-5 combines with J gene TRBJ1-5; D is ambiguous. The CDR3 is made up of 14 amino acids. Trimming removed 6 bases from V and 0 bases from J, with 9 bases in between. CDR1 is MNHEY, CDR2 SVGAGI, per germline. CDR3 bases: TGTGCCAGCAGCGATACAGATAGCAATCAGCCCCAGCATTTT. Translating gives CASSDTDSNQPQHF.